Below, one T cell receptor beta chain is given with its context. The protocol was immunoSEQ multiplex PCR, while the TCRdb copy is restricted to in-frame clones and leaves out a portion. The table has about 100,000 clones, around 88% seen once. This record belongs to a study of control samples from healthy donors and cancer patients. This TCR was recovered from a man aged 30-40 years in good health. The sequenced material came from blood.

CDR3 DNA: TGTGCCAGCAGCTTGGAACGGCAGGGGGCTTTAATTGGCGGGGAGCTGTTTTTT. The encoded protein is CASSLERQGALIGGELFF. The chain couples TRBV5-4 to TRBJ2-2; 8 bases match TRBD1. CDR1 and CDR2 from the germline V gene are SGHNT and YYREEE (reference sequence). J lost 7 bases, V lost 0 bases, and 14 bases had no gene match. This CDR3 region has 18 residues. Filled out from reference TRBV5-4 and TRBJ2-2, the complete variable domain reads ETGVTQSPTHLIKTRGQQVTLRCSSQSGHNTVSWYQQALGQGPQFIFQYYREEENGRGNFPPRFSGLQFPNYSSELNVNALELDDSALYLCASSLERQGALIGGELFFGEGSRLTVL.